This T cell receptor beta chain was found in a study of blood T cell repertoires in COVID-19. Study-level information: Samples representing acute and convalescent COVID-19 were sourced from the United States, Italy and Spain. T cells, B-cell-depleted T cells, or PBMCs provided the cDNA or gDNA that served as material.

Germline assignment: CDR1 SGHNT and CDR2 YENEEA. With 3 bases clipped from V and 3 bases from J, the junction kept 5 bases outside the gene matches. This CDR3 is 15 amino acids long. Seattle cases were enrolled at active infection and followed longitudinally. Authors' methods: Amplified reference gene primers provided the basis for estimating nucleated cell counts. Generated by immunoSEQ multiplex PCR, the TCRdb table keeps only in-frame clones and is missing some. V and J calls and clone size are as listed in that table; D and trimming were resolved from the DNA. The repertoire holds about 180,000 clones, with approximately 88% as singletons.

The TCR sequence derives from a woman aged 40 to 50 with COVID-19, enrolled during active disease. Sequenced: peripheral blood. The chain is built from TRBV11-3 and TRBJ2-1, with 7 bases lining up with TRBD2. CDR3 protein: CASSLVAGNYNEQFF. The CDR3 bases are TGTGCCAGCAGCTTGGTAGCGGGTAACTACAATGAGCAGTTCTTC.